This T cell receptor beta chain appears in the sequencing data of a study of identical twins. This clonotype occurred a few times. Trimming removed 3 bases from V and 7 bases from J, with 12 bases in between. In germline, CDR1 is LNHDA, CDR2 SQIVND (reference sequence). The CDR3 is 13 amino acids. TCRdb analysed the 5' RACE reads with MiXCR anew, one entry per CDR3 protein. Of about 100,000 distinct CDR3 sequences in the sample, 5.9% were seen once. Sequencing was done on a sample of memory T cells sorted from blood. The V call is TRBV19, the J call TRBJ1-1, with a possible D match to TRBD1 (5 bases). The sequence came from a woman aged 45-60 years in good health. DNA of the CDR3: TGTGCCAGTAGTATGATTTTGGGGGGTGAAGCTTTCTTT. It yields the protein CASSMILGGEAFF.